This T cell receptor beta chain derives from a study of technical replicates of blood from a few donors. This CDR3 has 15 residues. Germline-derived CDR1 and CDR2 are SGHTA and FQGTGA. The V end lost 5 bases, the J end lost 1 base, and 14 bases lay between the germline ends. Only in-frame clones appear in the TCRdb table, and some are missing; sequencing was by immunoSEQ multiplex PCR. The data contain under 85,000 clones, approximately 94% of them singletons. The sequence was obtained from a human donor in good health. The sample taken for sequencing was T cells isolated from PBMCs. The genes are TRBV7-3 and TRBJ1-1; D is perhaps TRBD1 (6 bases). The CDR3 DNA sequence: TGTGCCAGCAGCCCACAGGGCCTCGCGAACACTGAAGCTTTCTTT. Protein: CASSPQGLANTEAFF.